This T cell receptor beta chain was observed in a study of T cell clonotyping in hematopoietic cell transplantation. This sample's time point: recipient sample about 28 days before transplant, after cytoreduction. The repertoire was sequenced with immunoSEQ multiplex PCR; TCRdb's copy has only in-frame clones and lacks some. This table holds 15,000 to 20,000 clones, 70% to 80% found once. Between the trimmed V and J ends, which lost 5 bases and 4 bases, there was a span of 6 bases. This CDR3 contains 12 residues. Germline loops: CDR1 LNHDA, CDR2 SQIVND (reference sequence). General study points: Higher Inverse Simpson Index values in graft donor and pretransplant recipient predicted broader posttransplant TCR diversity.

Regarding this clone: Its cognate antigen is unknown.

This sequence was found in a man between 60 and 70 years old with acute myeloid leukemia. Some clones in this sample may be carry-over from other donors' samples. The input for sequencing was peripheral blood mononuclear cells, taken before stem cell transplant. V is TRBV19 and J is TRBJ1-5; D is ambiguous. The CDR3 coding sequence is TGTGCCAGTAGTGCCCTAAATCAGCCCCAGCATTTT. Translating gives CASSALNQPQHF.